These T cell receptor beta chains were read from a single sample in a study of blood T cell repertoires in COVID-19. Assay: immunoSEQ multiplex PCR; the TCRdb copy retains only in-frame clones and omits some. The sample has roughly 120,000 clones, approximately 90% seen once. Sequenced input: peripheral blood. These receptors were collected from a woman between 65 and 79 years old who had recovered from COVID-19. The conserved cysteine and the conserved F or W are not part of the CDR3 here. The D gene is left open where the match is weak. Size values are once, few and many counts, or a class for expanded clones, and some rows have none.

few	-	13	TRBV5-1	TRBJ2-3	ASSLEAGLTDTQY
-	-	12	TRBV28	TRBJ2-7	ASSLFDYGYEQY
-	-	13	TRBV28	TRBJ1-2	ASSLGVWTDYGYT
-	TRBD1	12	TRBV5-6	TRBJ1-5	ASSSRPGGKPQH
-	TRBD1	21	TRBV6-2/TRBV6-3	TRBJ2-6	ASSPRPGTGGWYGSSGANVLT
-	-	13	TRBV7-7	TRBJ2-5	ASSATHRSQETQY
-	-	10	TRBV25-1	TRBJ1-1	ASSNYDREAF
-	TRBD1	11	TRBV2	TRBJ1-5	ARPGTENQPQH
-	TRBD1	12	TRBV5-6	TRBJ1-1	ASSSWTGVPEAF
-	-	10	TRBV19	TRBJ1-4	ASSISNEKLF
few	-	14	TRBV14	TRBJ1-2	ASSQEGAYSYYGYT
-	-	11	TRBV19	TRBJ1-4	ASTRGGNEKLF
-	-	11	TRBV28	TRBJ1-2	ASSRAANYGYT
-	-	12	TRBV19	TRBJ1-2	ASTTGGRGYGYT
-	-	12	TRBV6-2/TRBV6-3	TRBJ2-1	ASSSAGGVNEQF
-	-	11	TRBV12-3/TRBV12-4	TRBJ2-5	ASSLQAWETQY
-	-	12	TRBV24-1	TRBJ2-7	ATSDAGTHYEQY
-	TRBD2	13	TRBV3-1/TRBV3-2	TRBJ2-5	ASSQAGGGGETQY
-	TRBD1	14	TRBV4-1	TRBJ2-5	ASSRSWGQREETQY
-	TRBD2	13	TRBV11-2	TRBJ2-3	ASSFAGDISDTQY
once	TRBD1	15	TRBV30	TRBJ1-2	AWSADRSEPPMGGYT
-	TRBD1	13	TRBV5-4	TRBJ1-6	ASSLDRALNSPLH
-	-	11	TRBV5-5	TRBJ2-5	ASSLSVQETQY
-	-	15	TRBV19	TRBJ1-5	ASSILGGGRSNQPQH
-	TRBD2	14	TRBV3-1/TRBV3-2	TRBJ2-5	ASSQMGGTTQETQY
-	-	15	TRBV3-1/TRBV3-2	TRBJ1-5	ASSQATAGARNQPQH
-	-	13	TRBV7-2	TRBJ2-5	ASSSGGRDQETQY
-	TRBD2	16	TRBV6-2/TRBV6-3	TRBJ2-3	ASSYSSGRTSATDTQY
few	-	11	TRBV27	TRBJ1-5	ASSGDPGEPQH
-	-	12	TRBV5-1	TRBJ1-4	ASSSSGRGEKLF
few	-	11	TRBV30	TRBJ1-3	AGGEHSGNTIY
-	TRBD1	15	TRBV19	TRBJ2-1	ASSTPNRGKWGNEQF
few	-	10	TRBV15	TRBJ2-7	ATSRDTGEQY
few	TRBD1	13	TRBV7-6	TRBJ1-5	ASSLETGVNQPQH
-	-	9	TRBV6-5	TRBJ2-2	ASSRAGELF
-	-	11	TRBV5-1	TRBJ1-5	ASSLDPDQPQH
-	-	15	TRBV6-6	TRBJ2-6	ASSPTTTNSGANVLT
-	-	16	TRBV7-2	TRBJ2-7	ASSPRGSGRDGQGEQY
-	-	11	TRBV6-6	TRBJ2-1	ASSYTRAEEQF
-	-	13	TRBV11-1	TRBJ2-7	ASSFLRVQSYEQY
few	TRBD2	11	TRBV6-5	TRBJ2-1	ASRGGGRNEQF
-	TRBD1	14	TRBV28	TRBJ2-5	ASSFGAGGPQETQY
few	-	11	TRBV9	TRBJ1-4	ASSMALDEKLF
-	-	11	TRBV19	TRBJ1-1	ASSSQRGTEAF
-	-	12	TRBV9	TRBJ2-3	ASERSVNTDTQY
-	-	18	TRBV12-1	TRBJ2-3	ASSFACPPGTSGRTDTQY
-	-	11	TRBV3-1/TRBV3-2	TRBJ1-6	ASSRSGDSPLH
-	TRBD2	11	TRBV5-1	TRBJ2-1	ASSLRLAGEQF
-	TRBD2	13	TRBV19	TRBJ2-7	ASSTRTSGPYEQY
once	-	8	TRBV11-2	TRBJ2-5	ASGLETQY
-	-	13	TRBV5-5	TRBJ1-4	ASRPPTETNEKLF
-	TRBD1	15	TRBV18	TRBJ1-2	ASSPLIDRGTGNTRT
-	TRBD2	13	TRBV4-2	TRBJ2-5	ASSQGSGSQETQY
-	TRBD1	14	TRBV7-3	TRBJ2-7	ASSFRGGTGSYEQY
-	TRBD1	20	TRBV27	TRBJ1-6	ASSFRQGANLGVRSYNSPLH
-	-	11	TRBV7-7	TRBJ2-7	ASSLGGSNEQY
few	TRBD1	12	TRBV7-8	TRBJ1-3	ASSPTGRGNTIY